This passage covers 14 T cell receptor beta chains from one sample sequenced in a study of Ad26.COV2.S vaccination and SARS-CoV-2 variants. Data came from immunoSEQ multiplex PCR; TCRdb stores just in-frame clones and leaves some out. The data contain about 140,000 clones, roughly 89% of them singletons. The specimen comprised peripheral blood, sampled after recovery from COVID-19. Every receptor here comes from a human donor who had recovered from COVID-19.

The table lists this clone with a count of one. The chain is built from TRBV11-2 and TRBJ1-2; D ambiguous. The CDR3 has 15 residues. CDR1 SGHAT and CDR2 FQNNGV come from the germline V gene. Deletions cut 4 bases from V and 4 bases from J, with 16 bases between. The CDR3 DNA reads TGTGCCAGCAGCTACCTGGCTCGGGGAACCTATGGCTACACCTTC. Protein product: CASSYLARGTYGYTF.

The chain carries TRBV30 and TRBJ1-1, with 7 bases matching TRBD1. CDR3 length equals 13 residues. V lost 7 bases, J lost 1 base, and 6 bases stayed unmatched. Germline lookup yields CDR1 GTSNPN and CDR2 SVGIG (reference sequence). DNA of the CDR3: TGTGCCTATTCAGGGGGAGGGAACACTGAAGCTTTCTTT. This codes for CAYSGGGNTEAFF.

The chain employs TRBV5-8 and TRBJ1-1, with unresolved D. CDR3 length: 9 residues. With 2 bases removed from V and 11 bases from J, the gap between germline ends came to 4 bases. The germline V gene encodes CDR1 SGHTS and CDR2 YDEGEE. CDR3 coding DNA: TGTGCCAGCAGCTTTGGCGCTTTCTTT. It encodes CASSFGAFF. Supplemented by reference TRBV5-8 and TRBJ1-1, the full variable domain reads EAGVTQSPTHLIKTRGQQATLRCSPISGHTSVYWYQQALGLGLQFLLWYDEGEERNRGNFPPRFSGRQFPNYSSELNVNALELEDSALYLCASSFGAFFGQGTRLTVV.

This chain connects TRBV5-1 to TRBJ2-5, with D possibly matching TRBD2 (5 bases). The ends were cut back, 6 bases at V and 4 bases at J, with 22 bases in the middle. The germline V gene has CDR1 SGHRS and CDR2 YFSETQ. The CDR3 runs to 16 residues. CDR3 sequence: CASTLKGVRERETQYF. The CDR3 DNA sequence: TGCGCCAGCACCCTGAAAGGAGTTAGGGAGAGAGAGACCCAGTACTTC.

The rearrangement links TRBV9 to TRBJ2-3, with 11 bases that match TRBD2. V lost 1 base, J lost 3 bases, and 1 base stayed unmatched. This CDR3 contains 15 residues. Germline CDR1 reads SGDLS; CDR2 reads YYNGEE. The DNA for the CDR3 is TGTGCCAGCAGCGTACTAGCGGGGGGAACAGATACGCAGTATTTT. Translating it yields CASSVLAGGTDTQYF.

This chain links TRBV29-1 with TRBJ2-1, with TRBD2 matching 8 bases. The CDR3 sequence is 13 residues long. After removal of 3 bases from V and 5 bases from J, the junction contained 3 bases not matched to a gene. Germline assignment: CDR1 SQVTM and CDR2 ANQGSEA. In nucleotides, the CDR3 is TGCAGCGTTGACCGGCGGGGGGACAATGAGCAGTTCTTC. This encodes CSVDRRGDNEQFF.

The chain uses TRBV3-1 (or the pseudogene TRBV3-2) and TRBJ2-1; 12 bases map to TRBD2. With V trimmed by 3 bases and J by 6 bases, 6 bases remained unmatched. In germline, CDR1 is LGHDT, CDR2 YNNKEL (reference sequence). CDR3 length equals 16 residues. The CDR3 here is CASSHWTSGARNEQFF. The CDR3 DNA sequence: TGTGCCAGCAGCCACTGGACTAGCGGGGCCCGCAATGAGCAGTTCTTC.

The chain employs TRBV5-4 and TRBJ1-5, with TRBD1 matching over 8 bases. CDR1 and CDR2 (germline): SGHNT, YYREEE (reference sequence). The trim removed 0 bases at V and 6 bases at J, leaving 5 bases unmatched. CDR3 length equals 15 residues. CDR3 region: CASSLGTGKGQPQHF. The CDR3 region has the DNA TGTGCCAGCAGCTTGGGGACAGGGAAGGGTCAGCCCCAGCATTTT.

The J gene is TRBJ2-7, the V gene TRBV5-4; the D is unclear. The CDR3 is made up of 12 amino acids. Trimming shortened V by 4 bases and J by 6 bases, and 11 bases separated the two germline ends. Germline V gives CDR1 SGHNT, CDR2 YYREEE (reference sequence). This CDR3 reads CASSPNPSEQYF. CDR3 coding DNA: TGTGCCAGCAGCCCGAATCCCTCCGAGCAGTACTTC.

CDR3 nucleotides: TGTGCCAGCAGCCTGAAACAGAACTCACCCCTCCACTTT. Encoded protein: CASSLKQNSPLHF. The chain uses TRBV14 and TRBJ1-6; D gene unclear. CDR3 length: 13 residues. Looked up from germline, CDR1 is SGHDN and CDR2 is FVKESK. V gave up 4 bases and J gave up 10 bases, with 11 bases separating them.

The V and J genes are TRBV6-5 and TRBJ2-1; TRBD1 or TRBD2 may be the D gene (5 bases each). The CDR3 is made up of 16 amino acids. Between the trimmed V and J ends, which lost 4 bases and 4 bases, there was a span of 17 bases. Germline CDR1 and CDR2: MNHEY and SVGAGI. The CDR3 region is CASSFGADIRYNEQFF. CDR3 nucleotides: TGTGCCAGCAGTTTCGGGGCCGATATTCGGTACAATGAGCAGTTCTTC.

On this clone: Sequence at one end of the junction differs from germline and may be a read error. The V gene is TRBV27, the J gene TRBJ2-7; possibly TRBD1 for D (6 bases). There are 12 residues in the CDR3. Germline V lookup: CDR1 MNHEY, CDR2 SMNVEV (reference sequence). In DNA, the CDR3 is TGTGCCAGCAGTTTACGGTCAGGGGTCAAGTGGTTC. Translation gives CASSLRSGVKWF.

The chain joins TRBV7-9 to TRBJ2-7; possibly TRBD2 for D (6 bases). Germline V gene data show CDR1 as SEHNR and CDR2 as FQNEAQ (reference sequence). The V and J ends lost 0 bases and 2 bases respectively, with 8 bases between them. This CDR3 contains 14 residues. CDR3: CASSLAGRTYEQYF. CDR3 coding DNA: TGTGCCAGCAGCTTAGCGGGGAGGACCTACGAGCAGTACTTC. Based on the CDR3 plus reference TRBV7-9 and TRBJ2-7, the full variable domain is DTGVSQNPRHKITKRGQNVTFRCDPISEHNRLYWYRQTLGQGPEFLTYFQNEAQLEKSRLLSDRFSAERPKGSFSTLEIQRTEQGDSAMYLCASSLAGRTYEQYFGPGTRLTVT.

The chain uses TRBV7-2 and TRBJ2-7; the match to TRBD2 covers 7 bases. V shed 6 bases, J shed 2 bases, and the junction held 7 bases outside the gene matches. CDR3 length: 14 residues. CDR1 is SGHTA and CDR2 is FQGNSA in the germline V gene. DNA for the CDR3: TGTGCCAGCAGTCCCAGCGGGGTGACCTACGAGCAGTACTTC. Translating it yields CASSPSGVTYEQYF. Full variable domain (remainder filled in from reference TRBV7-2 and TRBJ2-7): GAGVSQSPSNKVTEKGKDVELRCDPISGHTALYWYRQSLGQGLEFLIYFQGNSAPDKSGLPSDRFSAERTGGSVSTLTIQRTQQEDSAVYLCASSPSGVTYEQYFGPGTRLTVT.